This TCR beta chain was obtained from a study of beta chain features in type 1 diabetes. This CDR3 has 15 amino acids. J lost 1 base, V lost 6 bases, and 6 bases had no gene match. Germline CDR1 is SQVTM and CDR2 is ANQGSEA. Expressed TCRB transcripts were sequenced, since all the RNA that had been isolated was reverse transcribed. The method was immunoSEQ multiplex PCR; TCRdb's version includes in-frame clones alone and lacks a portion of them. Of fewer than 200,000 clones listed, about 13% are singletons. The chain links TRBV29-1 to TRBJ2-2; 9 bases fit TRBD1. The sequence came from a woman aged 18-29 years in good health. Sequencing was carried out using central memory CD4+ T cells from blood. The CDR3 coding sequence is TGCAGCGTACCTGACAGGGGGATGAACACCGGGGAGCTGTTTTTT. Its translation is CSVPDRGMNTGELFF.